This T cell receptor beta chain was identified during a study of shared clonotypes between healthy human individuals. This clone has only one observation. Germline loops: CDR1 MNHEY, CDR2 SMNVEV (reference sequence). The V end was cut by 6 bases, the J end by 4 bases, with 16 bases between. This CDR3 contains 15 residues. Only in-frame clones appear in the TCRdb table, and some are missing; sequencing was by immunoSEQ multiplex PCR. The sample gives roughly 1 million clones, about 75% of which show up once; 1.4% is in the top ten. This rearrangement joins TRBV27 to TRBJ1-5; D perhaps matches TRBD1 (5 bases). This receptor was taken from a man between 18 and 35 years old in good health. The specimen sequenced was memory CD4+ T cells sorted from blood. Documented subset: CD45RA-negative fraction. The CDR3 protein is CASSPGRLPNQPQHF. The DNA of the CDR3 is TGTGCCAGCAGCCCAGGGAGATTACCAAATCAGCCCCAGCATTTT.